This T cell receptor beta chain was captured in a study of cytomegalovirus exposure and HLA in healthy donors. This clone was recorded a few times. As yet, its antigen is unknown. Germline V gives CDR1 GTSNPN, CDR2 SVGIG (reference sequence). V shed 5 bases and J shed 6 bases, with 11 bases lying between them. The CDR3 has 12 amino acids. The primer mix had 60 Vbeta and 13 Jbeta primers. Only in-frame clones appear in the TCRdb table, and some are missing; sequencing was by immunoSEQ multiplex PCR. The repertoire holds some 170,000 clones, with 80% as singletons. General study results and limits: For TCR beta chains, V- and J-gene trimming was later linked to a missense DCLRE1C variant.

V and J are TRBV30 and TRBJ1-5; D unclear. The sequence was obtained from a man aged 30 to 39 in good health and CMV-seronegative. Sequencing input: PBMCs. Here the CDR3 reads CAWAGVGQPQHF. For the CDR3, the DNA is TGTGCCTGGGCAGGTGTCGGTCAGCCCCAGCATTTT.